This TCR beta chain was identified in a study of blood T cell repertoires in COVID-19. Study-level information: Samples taken during acute and convalescent COVID-19 were collected in the United States, Italy and Spain. The analysed material was cDNA or gDNA that came from T cells, B-cell-depleted T cells, or PBMCs.

In the original workflow: Estimation of nucleated cell counts relied on the amplification of reference gene primers. Assay: immunoSEQ multiplex PCR; the TCRdb copy retains only in-frame clones and omits some. Clonal size and the V and J genes are those of that table, whereas D and trimming came from the DNA. The table includes around 200,000 clones, approximately 87% detected once. Trimming shortened V by 0 bases and J by 4 bases, and 8 bases separated the two germline ends. Germline V CDR1 and CDR2: SGHTA, FQGTGA. This CDR3 is built from 14 residues. This clonotype originated in a woman aged 45-65 years with acute or convalescent COVID-19. The sample consisted of peripheral blood. V and J are TRBV7-3 and TRBJ2-3, with D possibly matching TRBD1 (5 bases). CDR3 nucleotide sequence: TGTGCCAGCAGCTTAACGGGGCAGGCAGATACGCAGTATTTT. Its translation is CASSLTGQADTQYF.